These 25 T cell receptor beta chains share one sample of origin, sequenced in a study of blood T cell repertoires in COVID-19. TCRdb's copy holds only in-frame clones and misses some; the assay was immunoSEQ multiplex PCR. Of under 200,000 clones in the sample, 88% were seen once. The sequenced sample was PBMCs or T cells enriched from blood (not recorded which). Receptors originate from a woman between 50 and 59 years old who had recovered from COVID-19.

This chain links TRBV4-2 with TRBJ2-7, with D tentatively TRBD1 (6 bases). The CDR3 covers 14 residues. The germline CDR1 and CDR2 sequences are LGHNA and YNFKEQ. V gave up 5 bases and J gave up 3 bases, with 14 bases separating them. In DNA, the CDR3 is TGTGCCAGCAGCTTCGAGCCGGGACACTACGAGCAGTACTTC. As protein: CASSFEPGHYEQYF.

This chain links TRBV5-6 with TRBJ2-7; D remains unclear. Trimming removed 1 base from V and 0 bases from J, with 5 bases in between. In germline, CDR1 is SGHDT, CDR2 YYEEEE. The CDR3 spans 13 residues. The CDR3 here is CASSLPSSYEQYF. CDR3 nucleotide sequence: TGTGCCAGCAGCTTGCCCAGCTCCTACGAGCAGTACTTC. Using reference TRBV5-6 and TRBJ2-7 for the parts outside the CDR3, the full variable domain is DAGVTQSPTHLIKTRGQQVTLRCSPKSGHDTVSWYQQALGQGPQFIFQYYEEEERQRGNFPDRFSGHQFPNYSSELNVNALLLGDSALYLCASSLPSSYEQYFGPGTRLTVT.

The J gene is TRBJ1-4, the V gene TRBV5-8, with a possible D match to TRBD1 (5 bases). Trimming took off 3 bases at V and 9 bases at J, with 12 bases between the two ends. CDR1 SGHTS and CDR2 YDEGEE come from the germline V gene. The CDR3 loop spans 13 amino acids. The CDR3 DNA sequence: TGTGCCAGCAGCTCAGGGATGACAAAAAAACTGTTTTTT. This translates into CASSSGMTKKLFF.

The chain uses TRBV30 and TRBJ1-2; tentative D call: TRBD1 (5 bases). Trimming cost V 1 base and J 3 bases, with 15 bases left between them. Looked up from germline, CDR1 is GTSNPN and CDR2 is SVGIG (reference sequence). The CDR3 contains 15 residues. The CDR3, as DNA: TGTGCCTGGAGTGCCCAGGTAAAAGGGGACTATGGCTACACCTTC. It translates to CAWSAQVKGDYGYTF.

The chain is built from TRBV6-5 and TRBJ2-1; tentatively, D is TRBD2 (5 bases). CDR1 is MNHEY, CDR2 SVGAGI, per germline. Trimming left V 3 bases short and J 6 bases short, with 15 bases between. This CDR3 comprises 15 residues. CDR3: CASSYWRVEPNEQFF. The CDR3 region has the DNA TGTGCCAGCAGTTATTGGCGGGTTGAACCCAATGAGCAGTTCTTC.

This clone showed up just a few times. The chain couples TRBV18 to TRBJ2-1; possibly TRBD2 for D (7 bases). CDR1 KGHSH and CDR2 LQKENI come from the germline V gene. Trimming removed 0 bases from V and 14 bases from J, with 11 bases in between. The CDR3 is made up of 12 amino acids. The CDR3 is CASSPPGGPKFF. For the CDR3, the DNA is TGTGCCAGCTCACCACCGGGGGGGCCAAAGTTCTTC.

The V and J genes are TRBV7-3 and TRBJ2-7; a weak D match, TRBD2 (5 bases). CDR3 length: 13 residues. Trimming left V 0 bases short and J 6 bases short, with 9 bases between. The germline V gene has CDR1 SGHTA and CDR2 FQGTGA. CDR3 DNA sequence: TGTGCCAGCAGCTTAACGGCTAGCTTCGAGCAGTACTTC. This translates into CASSLTASFEQYF.

This clone appeared a few times. The rearrangement joins TRBV6-2 or TRBV6-3 to TRBJ1-2, with D perhaps matching TRBD1 (6 bases). Per germline, CDR1 MNHEY and CDR2 SVGEGT. This CDR3 is 13 amino acids long. V gave up 4 bases and J gave up 7 bases, with 13 bases separating them. The CDR3 is CASSSGGAPGYTF. DNA for the CDR3: TGTGCCAGCAGTTCGGGGGGCGCCCCTGGCTACACCTTC.

This clone appeared once. V gene TRBV5-4 combines with J gene TRBJ1-5, with D hard to call. The CDR3 contains 13 residues. Germline assignment: CDR1 SGHNT and CDR2 YYREEE (reference sequence). V was trimmed by 0 bases and J by 4 bases, leaving 5 bases between them. CDR3 loop: CASSLDSNQPQHF. In DNA, the CDR3 is TGTGCCAGCAGCTTGGACAGTAATCAGCCCCAGCATTTT. Full variable domain (outside the CDR3, taken from reference TRBV5-4 and TRBJ1-5): ETGVTQSPTHLIKTRGQQVTLRCSSQSGHNTVSWYQQALGQGPQFIFQYYREEENGRGNFPPRFSGLQFPNYSSELNVNALELDDSALYLCASSLDSNQPQHFGDGTRLSIL.

The chain recombines TRBV7-2 with TRBJ2-5; 9 nucleotides align to TRBD1. In germline, CDR1 is SGHTA, CDR2 FQGNSA. The V gene end was trimmed by 5 bases and the J gene end by 2 bases; junction bases not matched to a gene: 6. The CDR3 loop spans 15 amino acids. CDR3 region: CASSAGTGKQETQYF. The CDR3 DNA reads TGTGCCAGCAGCGCCGGGACAGGGAAACAAGAGACCCAGTACTTC.

In its sample, this clone was seen a few times. The chain joins TRBV15 to TRBJ1-5; a weak D match, TRBD1 (5 bases). V was pared by 8 bases and J by 4 bases, with 9 bases between. Per the germline V gene, CDR1 is LNHNV and CDR2 is YYDKDF (reference sequence). The CDR3 runs to 12 residues. The CDR3 spells CATGTGNQPQHF. CDR3 in DNA: TGTGCCACCGGCACAGGTAATCAGCCCCAGCATTTT.

This chain joins TRBV7-3 and TRBJ2-2; 10 bases line up with TRBD1. In germline, CDR1 is SGHTA, CDR2 FQGTGA. This CDR3 has 17 residues. V was pared by 5 bases and J by 4 bases, with 10 bases of the junction left unmatched. This CDR3 is CASSPQRTGGGTGELFF. The CDR3, as DNA: TGTGCCAGCAGCCCCCAGAGGACAGGGGGTGGCACCGGGGAGCTGTTTTTT.

The chain uses TRBV3-1 (or the pseudogene TRBV3-2) and TRBJ1-1; TRBD1 aligns across 7 bases. The CDR3 loop spans 16 amino acids. Looked up from germline, CDR1 is LGHDT and CDR2 is YNNKEL (reference sequence). The ends lost 6 bases at V and 8 bases at J; junction bases unmatched: 18. The CDR3 reads CASSPSSCPGQAEAFF. CDR3 sequence (DNA): TGTGCCAGCAGTCCATCGTCATGCCCCGGACAGGCCGAAGCTTTCTTT.

V usage is TRBV7-2 and J usage is TRBJ2-2, with 10 bases lining up with TRBD2. The CDR3 has 16 amino acids. Germline lookup yields CDR1 SGHTA and CDR2 FQGNSA. J was trimmed by 7 bases and V by 1 base; bases with no gene match: 6. The CDR3 sequence is CASSLERSGGVGELFF. The CDR3 nucleotides read TGTGCCAGCAGCTTAGAGCGGAGCGGGGGGGTCGGGGAGCTGTTTTTT.

The chain combines TRBV7-6 with TRBJ1-1, with 11 bases identical to TRBD1. Trimming removed 5 bases from V and 2 bases from J; junction bases left unmatched: 13. The CDR3 runs to 18 residues. Germline V gene sequence: CDR1 SGHVS, CDR2 FNYEAQ. CDR3 nucleotide sequence: TGTGCCAGCAGCCCCGTGGGGACAGGGGGGATAGGTAACACTGAAGCTTTCTTT. This encodes CASSPVGTGGIGNTEAFF.

The chain uses TRBV3-1 (or the pseudogene TRBV3-2) and TRBJ2-5; the D gene is possibly TRBD2 (5 bases). From germline, CDR1 is LGHDT and CDR2 YNNKEL (reference sequence). The CDR3 covers 11 residues. Between the trimmed V and J ends, which lost 2 bases and 7 bases, there was a span of 5 bases. The CDR3 sequence is CASSQRGTQYF. The CDR3 DNA is TGTGCCAGCAGCCAACGGGGGACCCAGTACTTC.

Concerning this clone: Because the CDR3's place on the DNA is in doubt, the DNA is left out and the CDR3 is given as listed by TCRdb. The genes are TRBV19 and TRBJ1-5; the table's D call, TRBD1, has no DNA check behind it. Germline V gene data show CDR1 as LNHDA and CDR2 as SQIVND (reference sequence). Including both end residues, the CDR3 is 15 amino acids long. The chain's CDR3 is CASSSGQGFNQPQHF.

To note about this clone: One end of the junction varies from germline; a read error may be responsible. The chain combines TRBV7-7 with TRBJ2-5; D gene unclear. This CDR3 contains 14 residues. CDR1 and CDR2 (germline): SSHAT, FNYEAQ (reference sequence). The CDR3 loop is CASSLAPYQETQYF. The CDR3 DNA is TGTGCTAGCAGCTTAGCCCCGTACCAAGAGACCCAGTACTTC. The full variable domain, its missing parts supplied by reference TRBV7-7 and TRBJ2-5, is GAGVSQSPRYKVTKRGQDVTLRCDPISSHATLYWYQQALGQGPEFLTYFNYEAQPDKSGLPSDRFSAERPEGSISTLTIQRTEQRDSAMYRCASSLAPYQETQYFGPGTRLLVL.

This chain links TRBV15 with TRBJ1-6, with 8 positions matching TRBD1. CDR1 is LNHNV and CDR2 is YYDKDF in the germline V gene (reference sequence). V lost 1 base and J lost 9; bases outside the gene matches: 2. The CDR3 is made up of 14 amino acids. The CDR3 region is CATSRGTGSSPLHF. The CDR3 DNA is TGTGCCACCAGCAGAGGGACAGGGTCTTCACCCCTCCACTTT. Variable domain in full (rest from reference TRBV15 and TRBJ1-6): DAMVIQNPRYQVTQFGKPVTLSCSQTLNHNVMYWYQQKSSQAPKLLFHYYDKDFNNEADTPDNFQSRRPNTSFCFLDIRSPGLGDTAMYLCATSRGTGSSPLHFGNGTRLTVT.

The rearrangement links TRBV2 to TRBJ2-7; 7 positions match TRBD1. Unmatched junction bases numbered 8, after V lost 6 bases and J lost 3 bases. The germline V gene encodes CDR1 SNHLY and CDR2 FYNNEI. The CDR3 runs 14 residues. The CDR3 nucleotides are TGTGCCAGCAGAACCGGGACAGTCAACTACGAGCAGTACTTC. Its translation: CASRTGTVNYEQYF.

Only a few counts were recorded for this clone. The rearrangement uses TRBV5-1 and TRBJ2-7, with D possibly being TRBD1 (6 bases). The length of the CDR3 is 17 residues. Deletions cut 1 base from V and 5 bases from J, with 22 bases between. Germline CDR1 and CDR2: SGHRS and YFSETQ. CDR3 protein: CASSLIPTGPLGNEQYF. CDR3 DNA: TGCGCCAGCAGCTTGATACCTACAGGGCCACTGGGGAACGAGCAGTACTTC.

This chain links TRBV19 with TRBJ1-1; 7 positions match TRBD1. The V gene end was trimmed by 7 bases and the J gene end by 1 base; junction bases not matched to a gene: 9. Germline CDR1 LNHDA, CDR2 SQIVND (reference sequence). The CDR3 totals 15 residues. The CDR3 spells CASKDRRFSNTEAFF. Written as DNA, the CDR3 is TGTGCCAGTAAGGACAGGAGATTTTCGAACACTGAAGCTTTCTTT.

V and J are TRBV6-5 and TRBJ2-7; D not resolved. Looked up from germline, CDR1 is MNHEY and CDR2 is SVGAGI. CDR3 length equals 13 residues. Trimming took 5 bases from V and 3 from J, leaving 11 bases between them. The CDR3 DNA follows: TGTGCCAGCAGTCTCCTTGGAGACTACGAGCAGTACTTC. As protein: CASSLLGDYEQYF.

The V call is TRBV11-3, the J call TRBJ1-2, with a weak D call TRBD1 (5 bases). V was pared by 4 bases and J by 2 bases, with 17 bases between. Germline CDR1 SGHNT, CDR2 YENEEA. The CDR3 loop spans 16 amino acids. The CDR3, as DNA: TGTGCCAGCAGCTCCCCGGGGAGGGGTGTGAACTATGGCTACACCTTC. It yields the protein CASSSPGRGVNYGYTF.

The chain couples TRBV27 to TRBJ1-1; D perhaps matches TRBD1 (5 bases). Germline assignment: CDR1 MNHEY and CDR2 SMNVEV (reference sequence). Between the trimmed V and J ends, which lost 0 bases and 10 bases, there was a span of 18 bases. This CDR3 is built from 15 residues. This CDR3 is CASSLSVERDGGAFF. The CDR3 DNA is TGTGCCAGCAGTTTATCAGTCGAGAGGGACGGGGGAGCTTTCTTT.